Each of the 7 T cell receptor beta chains below was sequenced from the same sample in a study of cytotoxic CD8 clonotypes in ibrutinib-treated CLL. TCRdb's table, derived via immunoSEQ multiplex PCR, lists solely in-frame clones and lacks some. The repertoire holds about 160,000 clones, with 70% to 85% as singletons. Specimen: PBMCs, collected after 12 months of ibrutinib treatment. All receptors come from a human donor with chronic lymphocytic leukemia.

The rearrangement uses TRBV4-1 and TRBJ2-1, with 9 nucleotides matching TRBD1. From germline, CDR1 is MGHRA and CDR2 YSYEKL. V lost 1 base and J lost 7; bases outside the gene matches: 8. The CDR3 extends over 16 amino acids. The CDR3 sequence is CASSQVGQGIGNEQFF. CDR3 nucleotides: TGCGCCAGCAGCCAAGTGGGACAGGGTATTGGTAATGAGCAGTTCTTC.

The count of this clone is one. The J gene is TRBJ1-1, the V gene TRBV10-3; TRBD1 is a possible D gene (5 bases). CDR1 is ENHRY and CDR2 is SYGVKD in the germline V gene. The CDR3 runs 12 residues. Trimming shortened V by 4 bases and J by 6 bases, and 9 bases separated the two germline ends. CDR3 residues: CAISAGGAEAFF. The CDR3 DNA reads TGTGCCATCAGTGCGGGGGGAGCTGAAGCTTTCTTT.

This clone turned up a few times. The CDR3 DNA reads as TGTGCCAGCAGCCTTCGATTCTCTCCTTCACCCCTCCACTTT. Encoded protein: CASSLRFSPSPLHF. The chain has TRBV5-6 and TRBJ1-6; D is unclear. The CDR3 is 14 amino acids. Germline lookup yields CDR1 SGHDT and CDR2 YYEEEE. V was trimmed by 4 bases and J by 9 bases, leaving 14 bases between them. Together with reference TRBV5-6 and TRBJ1-6, the CDR3 gives the full variable domain: DAGVTQSPTHLIKTRGQQVTLRCSPKSGHDTVSWYQQALGQGPQFIFQYYEEEERQRGNFPDRFSGHQFPNYSSELNVNALLLGDSALYLCASSLRFSPSPLHFGNGTRLTVT.

This clone came up a few times. The CDR3 reads CASSYNRGGYEQYF. The DNA of the CDR3 is TGTGCCAGCAGTTACAACAGGGGTGGCTACGAGCAGTACTTC. The chain has TRBV6-6 and TRBJ2-7; 7 positions match TRBD1. Germline CDR1 reads MNHNY; CDR2 reads SVGAGI (reference sequence). The ends lost 2 bases at V and 3 bases at J; junction bases unmatched: 4. The CDR3 consists of 14 residues.

This clone was seen only a few times. The same CDR3 can be traced to other DNA sequences in this sample. Written as DNA, the CDR3 is TGTGCCAGCAGTTCTTCCTACGAGCAGTACTTC. It is translated as CASSSSYEQYF. The chain has TRBV28 and TRBJ2-7, with D unresolved. Germline CDR1 reads MDHEN; CDR2 reads SYDVKM. V was trimmed by 4 bases and J by 1 base, leaving 2 bases between them. The length of the CDR3 is 11 residues.

Here the CDR3 reads CASSPEGQGVYEQYF. For the CDR3, the DNA is TGTGCCAGCTCACCCGAGGGACAGGGGGTGTACGAGCAGTACTTC. This rearrangement joins TRBV18 to TRBJ2-7; 11 bases agree with TRBD1. The CDR3 runs to 15 residues. V lost 3 bases to trimming and J lost 4 bases; unmatched junction nucleotides: 5. Germline loops: CDR1 KGHSH, CDR2 LQKENI.

This clone was recorded a few times. This chain joins TRBV2 and TRBJ1-2; D is unclear. Germline V gene lookup returns CDR1 SNHLY and CDR2 FYNNEI. V was trimmed by 3 bases and J by 1 base, leaving 3 bases between them. The CDR3 runs 12 residues. In DNA form, the CDR3 reads TGTGCCAGCAGTGACAGTAACTATGGCTACACCTTC. This codes for CASSDSNYGYTF.